This TCR beta chain came from a study of blood T cell repertoires in COVID-19. Study overall: Sites in the United States, Italy and Spain provided acute and convalescent COVID-19 samples. T cells, B-cell-depleted T cells, or PBMCs provided the cDNA or gDNA that served as material.

The CDR3 is 15 residues long. Trimming took 4 bases from V and 6 from J; bases not matched to a gene: 6. The germline gives CDR1 LGHDT, CDR2 YNNKEL (reference sequence). Original methodology: Reference gene primer amplification in the assay estimated nucleated cell counts. TCRdb's table, derived via immunoSEQ multiplex PCR, lists solely in-frame clones and lacks some. The V and J calls and clone size come from that table; D and trimming were worked out from the DNA. The data hold some 200,000 clones, with roughly four fifths observed a single time. The TCR was taken from a human donor with acute or convalescent COVID-19. The donor label of this sample is uncertain. Sequenced sample: peripheral blood. The chain combines TRBV3-1 (or the pseudogene TRBV3-2) with TRBJ1-5, with TRBD1 matching over 10 bases. The chain's CDR3 is CASSRDRGRGQPQHF. CDR3 DNA sequence: TGTGCCAGCAGCCGCGACAGGGGGCGCGGTCAGCCCCAGCATTTT.